A single sample is the source of the 11 T cell receptor beta chains below, sequenced in a study of blood T cell repertoires in COVID-19. This table comes from immunoSEQ multiplex PCR, and its TCRdb copy is limited to in-frame clones, with some not included. In the table there are under 70,000 clones, approximately 88% of which are singletons. Sequencing was carried out using peripheral blood. These receptors were taken from a woman between 65 and 79 years old with acute or convalescent COVID-19.

The V call is TRBV4-2, the J call TRBJ1-5; 9 nucleotides align to TRBD1. After removal of 0 bases from V and 5 bases from J, the junction contained 2 bases not matched to a gene. Germline CDR1 LGHNA, CDR2 YNFKEQ. There are 15 residues in the CDR3. The CDR3 loop is CASSQEQGADQPQHF. The DNA for the CDR3 is TGTGCCAGCAGCCAAGAACAGGGGGCAGATCAGCCCCAGCATTTT.

V and J are TRBV7-9 and TRBJ2-3; the match to TRBD2 covers 8 bases. With 5 bases clipped from V and 1 base from J, the junction kept 8 bases outside the gene matches. This CDR3 has 16 residues. Germline V CDR1 and CDR2: SEHNR, FQNEAQ (reference sequence). CDR3 in amino acids: CASSLSAGGGTDTQYF. The CDR3 DNA is TGTGCCAGCAGCCTTTCCGCGGGAGGCGGCACAGATACGCAGTATTTT.

The chain combines TRBV19 with TRBJ1-3; D might be TRBD1 (6 bases). This CDR3 has 17 amino acids. Germline V CDR1 and CDR2: LNHDA, SQIVND (reference sequence). Deletions cut 5 bases from V and 2 bases from J, with 19 bases between. The chain's CDR3 is CASSAQTGNQPGNTIYF. CDR3 DNA: TGTGCCAGTAGTGCCCAAACAGGGAATCAACCTGGAAACACCATATATTTT.

This rearrangement joins TRBV10-3 to TRBJ1-5; 9 nucleotides align to TRBD1. The trim removed 4 bases at V and 5 bases at J, leaving 3 bases unmatched. The V gene's germline CDR1 is ENHRY and CDR2 SYGVKD. CDR3 length equals 14 residues. The DNA for the CDR3 is TGTGCCATCAGTGGGGACAGGGACTATCAGCCCCAGCATTTT. Translation gives CAISGDRDYQPQHF.

This clone was seen only once. The chain combines TRBV19 with TRBJ1-4, with a possible D match to TRBD1 (5 bases). Germline V gene lookup returns CDR1 LNHDA and CDR2 SQIVND (reference sequence). The CDR3 consists of 13 residues. Trimming left V 1 base short and J 7 bases short, with 7 bases between. This CDR3 reads CASSIAGVEKLFF. CDR3 nucleotide sequence: TGTGCCAGTAGTATAGCGGGGGTTGAAAAACTGTTTTTT.

The rearrangement links TRBV5-1 to TRBJ1-1; D remains unclear. Trimming removed 0 bases at V and 3 bases at J, with 9 bases between. Germline values: CDR1 SGHRS, CDR2 YFSETQ. The CDR3 has 14 amino acids. The CDR3 region is CASSLEHRDTEAFF. As DNA, the CDR3 is TGCGCCAGCAGCTTGGAGCACCGGGACACTGAAGCTTTCTTT.

The chain is built from TRBV12-3 or TRBV12-4 and TRBJ2-1, with TRBD2 as a possible D gene (6 bases). The V gene lost 1 base and the J gene lost 9 bases, with 7 bases spanning the gap. This CDR3 has 12 amino acids. CDR3 protein: CASSLVRGEQFF. The CDR3 DNA reads TGTGCCAGCAGTTTAGTGCGGGGTGAGCAGTTCTTC.

This rearrangement joins TRBV3-1 (or the pseudogene TRBV3-2) to TRBJ2-1; 10 bases align to TRBD2. The germline gives CDR1 LGHDT, CDR2 YNNKEL (reference sequence). V trimming: 3 bases; J trimming: 4 bases; junction bases outside the gene matches: 6. CDR3 length: 16 residues. CDR3 loop: CASSHGGLAAYNEQFF. The CDR3 DNA follows: TGTGCCAGCAGCCACGGAGGACTAGCGGCGTACAATGAGCAGTTCTTC.

This rearrangement joins TRBV28 to TRBJ1-4; D is unclear. V dropped 6 bases and J dropped 5 bases, with 16 bases sitting between them. The CDR3 loop spans 15 amino acids. From germline, CDR1 is MDHEN and CDR2 SYDVKM. The CDR3 reads CASSPGGTRNEKLFF. The CDR3 DNA sequence: TGTGCCAGCAGCCCCGGAGGTACCCGCAATGAAAAACTGTTTTTT.

CDR3 region: CASSPNQNQPQHF. The CDR3 DNA is TGTGCCAGCTCACCCAATCAAAATCAGCCCCAGCATTTT. The V call is TRBV18, the J call TRBJ1-5, with D unresolved. CDR1 KGHSH and CDR2 LQKENI come from the germline V gene. V shed 3 bases and J shed 4 bases, with 7 bases lying between them. The CDR3 is 13 residues long.

The chain has TRBV30 and TRBJ2-1; D uncertain. Trimming left V 2 bases short and J 6 bases short, with 17 bases between. Germline CDR1 GTSNPN, CDR2 SVGIG (reference sequence). There are 15 residues in the CDR3. In nucleotides, the CDR3 is TGTGCCTGGAGTTCCCTTAGGCCTAGGCCCAATGAGCAGTTCTTC. Amino acids: CAWSSLRPRPNEQFF.